This is a list of T cell receptor beta chains from one sample in a study of cytomegalovirus exposure and HLA in healthy donors. Data came from immunoSEQ multiplex PCR; TCRdb stores just in-frame clones and leaves some out. The sample yields some 150,000 clones, approximately 86% seen once. Sequencing used PBMCs. These receptors were taken from a man in his late teens or twenties in good health and CMV-seropositive. Each CDR3 is given with its conserved first and last residue. The order of the fields is D gene, J gene, V gene, clone size, CDR3 DNA, CDR3 protein. A D gene is named only where the DNA matches it firmly. Size values are once, few and many counts, or a class for expanded clones, and some rows have none.

- | TRBJ1-2 | TRBV4-1 | once | TGCGCCAGCAGCACTGGGAGGGATAACTATGGCTACACCTTC | CASSTGRDNYGYTF
TRBD2 | TRBJ2-5 | TRBV27 | once | TGTGCCAGCAGTTTACGGCGGGAGGGGGGAGAGACCCAGTACTTC | CASSLRREGGETQYF
TRBD1 | TRBJ2-2 | TRBV15 | - | TGTGCCACCAACGCCAACAGGGGGCCCGGGGAGCTGTTTTTT | CATNANRGPGELFF
TRBD1 | TRBJ1-1 | TRBV5-1 | - | TGCGCCAGCAGCTTGTTATTTTTCGGAGGGGGCAACACTGAAGCTTTCTTT | CASSLLFFGGGNTEAFF
- | TRBJ1-2 | TRBV2 | few | TGTGCCAGCAACAGCCCTCATGAGTATGGCTACACCTTC | CASNSPHEYGYTF
TRBD2 | TRBJ2-7 | TRBV6-5 | - | TGTGCCAGCAGTTACTCGGGCCTAGCGGGAGACTACGAGCAGTACTTC | CASSYSGLAGDYEQYF
- | TRBJ2-3 | TRBV27 | - | TGTGCCAGCAGTTTATTGGGGGGGGACACCACAGATACGCAGTATTTT | CASSLLGGDTTDTQYF
- | TRBJ2-2 | TRBV18 | - | TGTGCCAGCTCGGGCCGGAACACCGGGGAGCTGTTTTTT | CASSGRNTGELFF
- | TRBJ1-6 | TRBV25-1 | - | TGTGCCAGCAGTGATAGCGGGGGCGCCTATAATTCACCCCTCCACTTT | CASSDSGGAYNSPLHF
- | TRBJ1-2 | TRBV7-2 | - | TGTGCCAGCAGCTTAGTCGTACGAGGTGGCTACACCTTC | CASSLVVRGGYTF
TRBD1 | TRBJ2-7 | TRBV4-1 | - | TGCGCCAGCAGCCTCACGGTTGGGACAGTTGAGCAGTACTTC | CASSLTVGTVEQYF
- | TRBJ2-3 | TRBV7-9 | - | TGTGCCAGTGGGGGGAAACCCACCAGAGATACGCAGTATTTT | CASGGKPTRDTQYF
TRBD1 | TRBJ2-1 | TRBV7-2 | - | TGTGCCAGCAGCTTAGACAGGGGGCTAAGCAATGAGCAGTTCTTC | CASSLDRGLSNEQFF
- | TRBJ2-1 | TRBV7-2 | - | TGTGCCAGCAGCTTGGGACACAGCTCCTACAATGAGCAGTTCTTC | CASSLGHSSYNEQFF
- | TRBJ2-1 | TRBV6-5 | once | TGTGCCAGCAGTTCCCGTAGCGTCCATGAGCAGTTCTTC | CASSSRSVHEQFF
TRBD1 | TRBJ2-2 | TRBV4-1 | - | TGCGCCAGCAGCCAAGAGGGTGGACAGGGGGCCACCGGGGAGCTGTTTTTT | CASSQEGGQGATGELFF
- | TRBJ1-2 | TRBV28 | once | TGTGCCAGCACCAGGACAGCCACTAACTATGGCTACACCTTC | CASTRTATNYGYTF
- | TRBJ1-2 | TRBV28 | - | TGTGCCAGCAGTTTGACCCCGACAGCTAACTATGGCTACACCTTC | CASSLTPTANYGYTF